These 13 T cell receptor beta chains came from one sample sequenced in a study of blood T cell repertoires in COVID-19. Clones were sequenced by immunoSEQ multiplex PCR, and TCRdb holds only the in-frame ones, with some missing. The sample lists approximately 200,000 clones; 84% were seen once. Specimen: peripheral blood. The receptors come from a woman aged 80 or older with COVID-19, enrolled during active disease.

This clone occurred a few times. J is TRBJ1-1 and V is TRBV29-1; D is ambiguous. Germline loops: CDR1 SQVTM, CDR2 ANQGSEA. This CDR3 is 12 amino acids long. V gave up 5 bases and J gave up 0 bases, with 7 bases separating them. The CDR3 loop is CSVRSMNTEAFF. CDR3 nucleotides: TGCAGCGTTCGCAGTATGAACACTGAAGCTTTCTTT.

The chain uses TRBV19 and TRBJ1-2, with D maybe TRBD1 (5 bases). CDR1 is LNHDA, CDR2 SQIVND, per germline (reference sequence). There are 15 residues in the CDR3. V was shortened by 5 bases and J by 0 bases, with 13 bases between the two germline ends. The CDR3 nucleotides are TGTGCCAGTAGTTACGCGATAGGGGCTAACTATGGCTACACCTTC. Translating it yields CASSYAIGANYGYTF.

The genes are TRBV2 and TRBJ2-1; perhaps TRBD1 as D (6 bases). The ends were cut back, 6 bases at V and 10 bases at J, with 16 bases in the middle. The CDR3 runs to 13 residues. CDR1 is SNHLY and CDR2 is FYNNEI in the germline V gene. The chain's CDR3 is CASRRTALREQFF. Here the CDR3 DNA reads TGTGCCAGCAGGAGGACAGCGTTGAGGGAGCAGTTCTTC. The entire variable domain, with the rest obtained from reference TRBV2 and TRBJ2-1, is as follows: EPEVTQTPSHQVTQMGQEVILRCVPISNHLYFYWYRQILGQKVEFLVSFYNNEISEKSEIFDDQFSVERPDGSNFTLKIRSTKLEDSAMYFCASRRTALREQFFGPGTRLTVL.

V gene TRBV4-1 combines with J gene TRBJ1-4; D is unclear. The ends were cut back, 0 bases at V and 6 bases at J, with 14 bases in the middle. Germline CDR1 and CDR2: MGHRA and YSYEKL. The length of the CDR3 is 16 residues. The DNA for the CDR3 is TGCGCCAGCAGCCAAGATGACGGGGTGGGTTATGAAAAACTGTTTTTT. Its protein is CASSQDDGVGYEKLFF.

This chain connects TRBV4-2 to TRBJ2-5; 9 bases line up with TRBD2. The V gene's germline CDR1 is LGHNA and CDR2 YNFKEQ. V lost 1 base to trimming and J lost 4 bases; unmatched junction nucleotides: 7. The CDR3 runs 16 residues. The CDR3 nucleotides read TGTGCCAGCAGCCAAGGGGTAGCGGGGGCGGGAGAGACCCAGTACTTC. This encodes CASSQGVAGAGETQYF.

This chain joins TRBV20-1 and TRBJ2-3; D unclear. The CDR3 has 11 amino acids. Germline assignment: CDR1 DFQATT and CDR2 SNEGSKA (reference sequence). V dropped 1 base and J dropped 12 bases, with 11 bases sitting between them. CDR3 nucleotides: TGCAGTGCTAGAGTGCAGAATCCCCAGTATTTT. Translation gives CSARVQNPQYF.

CDR3 bases: TGTGCCAGCAGCTTAGATGACCGTAGGGGCTTTCGGCGTGGCTACACCTTC. It yields the protein CASSLDDRRGFRRGYTF. The chain recombines TRBV7-8 with TRBJ1-2; D perhaps matches TRBD1 (5 bases). V was pared by 1 base and J by 7 bases, with 22 bases between. This CDR3 spans 17 amino acids. From germline, CDR1 is SGHVS and CDR2 FQNEAQ.

This chain joins TRBV3-1 (or the pseudogene TRBV3-2) and TRBJ2-7; a possible D gene is TRBD1 (6 bases). The CDR3 has 14 residues. V was trimmed by 3 bases and J by 3 bases, leaving 12 bases between them. The V gene's germline CDR1 is LGHDT and CDR2 YNNKEL (reference sequence). This CDR3 reads CASSQGTKHYEQYF. CDR3 nucleotide sequence: TGTGCCAGCAGCCAGGGGACAAAGCACTACGAGCAGTACTTC.

The chain couples TRBV9 to TRBJ2-5; tentatively, D is TRBD2 (7 bases). Germline CDR1 SGDLS, CDR2 YYNGEE. With 7 bases removed from V and 7 bases from J, the gap between germline ends came to 23 bases. This CDR3 comprises 15 residues. CDR3 region: CASSGAGTPGGTQYF. For the CDR3, the DNA is TGTGCCAGCTCGGGCGCCGGGACACCGGGGGGGACCCAGTACTTC.

The chain carries TRBV18 and TRBJ1-6; perhaps TRBD1 as D (5 bases). The CDR3 is 15 amino acids. V was cut by 6 bases and J by 7 bases, with 16 bases left in between. Germline lookup yields CDR1 KGHSH and CDR2 LQKENI. The DNA for the CDR3 is TGTGCCAGCTCCCCAATAGGGGATGTCAATTCACCCCTCCACTTT. It codes for CASSPIGDVNSPLHF.

The chain is built from TRBV3-1 (or the pseudogene TRBV3-2) and TRBJ1-2; 8 bases agree with TRBD1. Trimming removed 5 bases from V and 2 bases from J; junction bases left unmatched: 1. Germline V gives CDR1 LGHDT, CDR2 YNNKEL (reference sequence). The CDR3 sequence is 13 residues long. Here the CDR3 reads CASSSGGNYGYTF. The DNA of the CDR3 is TGTGCCAGCAGCTCAGGGGGCAACTATGGCTACACCTTC.

The CDR3 nucleotides are TGTGCCAGCAGCCAAGGTACTAGCTTCGAGACCCAGTACTTC. As protein: CASSQGTSFETQYF. The J gene is TRBJ2-5, the V gene TRBV4-2; D perhaps matches TRBD2 (6 bases). Germline V lookup: CDR1 LGHNA, CDR2 YNFKEQ. V lost 1 base to trimming and J lost 5 bases, with 11 bases between them. The CDR3 is 14 amino acids.

V and J are TRBV12-3 or TRBV12-4 and TRBJ2-1; a weak D match, TRBD1 (5 bases). Deletions cut 4 bases from V and 8 bases from J, with 9 bases between. The CDR3 contains 12 residues. CDR3 residues: CASSWTRDEQFF. Written as DNA, the CDR3 is TGTGCCAGCAGTTGGACAAGGGATGAGCAGTTCTTC.